A single T cell receptor beta chain is shown here with its context. An end of the junction does not agree with germline; a read error may underlie this. Measured with immunoSEQ multiplex PCR; TCRdb has only the in-frame clones, and not every one. The repertoire has around 18,000 clones, roughly 72% of them found once; the top ten carry more than 13%. These data originate in a study of T cells in narcolepsy. Across the study: Patients with NT1 or NT2 and healthy control donors were enrolled.

This CDR3 region has 12 residues. Germline V gene lookup returns CDR1 SGHKS and CDR2 YYEKEE (reference sequence). The receptor was isolated from a human donor with narcolepsy. Sequencing used CD45RA- memory CD8+ T cells from PBMCs. This sequence joins TRBV5-5 and TRBJ1-1, with D unresolved. In nucleotides, the CDR3 is TGTGCCAGCAGCTTGGGAGACACGGAAGCTTTCTTT. Translated, it gives CASSLGDTEAFF.